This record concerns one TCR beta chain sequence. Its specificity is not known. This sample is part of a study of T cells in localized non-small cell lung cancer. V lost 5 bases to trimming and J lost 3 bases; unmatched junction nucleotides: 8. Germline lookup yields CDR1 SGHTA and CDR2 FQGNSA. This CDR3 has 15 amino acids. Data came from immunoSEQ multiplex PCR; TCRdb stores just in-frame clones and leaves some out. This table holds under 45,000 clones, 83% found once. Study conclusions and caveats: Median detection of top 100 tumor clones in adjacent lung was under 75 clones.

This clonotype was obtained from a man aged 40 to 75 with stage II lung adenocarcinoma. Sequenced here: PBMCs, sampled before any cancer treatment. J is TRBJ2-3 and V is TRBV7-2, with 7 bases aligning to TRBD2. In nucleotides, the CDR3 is TGTGCCAGCAGCCGGGGGGAGCGGGGTACAGATACGCAGTATTTT. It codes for CASSRGERGTDTQYF.